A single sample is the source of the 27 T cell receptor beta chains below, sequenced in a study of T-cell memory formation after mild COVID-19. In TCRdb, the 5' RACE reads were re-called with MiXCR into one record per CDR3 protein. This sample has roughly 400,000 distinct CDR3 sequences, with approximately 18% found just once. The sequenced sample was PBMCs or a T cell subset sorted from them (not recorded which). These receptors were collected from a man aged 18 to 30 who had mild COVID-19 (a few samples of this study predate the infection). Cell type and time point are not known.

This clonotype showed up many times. The DNA for the CDR3 is TGCGCCAGCAGCTTCACAGGGGGAAATTCACCCCTCCACTTT. Translated: CASSFTGGNSPLHF. V usage is TRBV5-1 and J usage is TRBJ1-6, with 8 bases identical to TRBD1. Germline lookup yields CDR1 SGHRS and CDR2 YFSETQ. The CDR3 contains 14 residues. V was clipped by 2 bases and J by 7 bases; unmatched bases: 2.

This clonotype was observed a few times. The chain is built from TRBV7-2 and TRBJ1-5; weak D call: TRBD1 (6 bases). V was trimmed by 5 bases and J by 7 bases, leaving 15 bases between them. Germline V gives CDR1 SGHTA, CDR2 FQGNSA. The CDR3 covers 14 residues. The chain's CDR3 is CASSPGGWGQPQHF. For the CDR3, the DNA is TGTGCCAGCAGCCCTGGGGGCTGGGGGCAGCCCCAGCATTTT.

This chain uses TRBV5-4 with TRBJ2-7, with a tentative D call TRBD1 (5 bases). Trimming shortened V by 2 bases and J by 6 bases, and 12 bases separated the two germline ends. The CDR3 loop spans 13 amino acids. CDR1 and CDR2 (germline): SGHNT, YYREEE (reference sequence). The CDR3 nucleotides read TGTGCCAGCAGCTTCGGCAGGGCAGGCGAGCAGTACTTC. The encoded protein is CASSFGRAGEQYF. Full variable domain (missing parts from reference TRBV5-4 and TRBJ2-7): ETGVTQSPTHLIKTRGQQVTLRCSSQSGHNTVSWYQQALGQGPQFIFQYYREEENGRGNFPPRFSGLQFPNYSSELNVNALELDDSALYLCASSFGRAGEQYFGPGTRLTVT.

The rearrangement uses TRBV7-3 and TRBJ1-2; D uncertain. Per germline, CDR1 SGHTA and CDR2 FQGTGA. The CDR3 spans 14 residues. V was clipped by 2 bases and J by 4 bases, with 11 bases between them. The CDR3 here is CASSLDAGPYGYTF. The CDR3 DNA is TGTGCCAGCAGCTTAGACGCCGGTCCCTATGGCTACACCTTC.

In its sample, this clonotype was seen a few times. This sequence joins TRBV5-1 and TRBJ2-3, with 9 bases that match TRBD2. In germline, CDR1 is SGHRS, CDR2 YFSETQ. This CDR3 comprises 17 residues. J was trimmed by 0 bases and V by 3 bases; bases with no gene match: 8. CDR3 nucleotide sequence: TGCGCCAGCAGCTCGTCAGCGGGGGGCTCTAGCACAGATACGCAGTATTTT. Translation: CASSSSAGGSSTDTQYF.

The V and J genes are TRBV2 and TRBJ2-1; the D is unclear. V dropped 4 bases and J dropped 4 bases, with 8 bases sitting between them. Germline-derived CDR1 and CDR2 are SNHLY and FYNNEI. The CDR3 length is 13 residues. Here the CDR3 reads CASSVITYNEQFF. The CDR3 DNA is TGTGCCAGCAGTGTCATCACATACAATGAGCAGTTCTTC.

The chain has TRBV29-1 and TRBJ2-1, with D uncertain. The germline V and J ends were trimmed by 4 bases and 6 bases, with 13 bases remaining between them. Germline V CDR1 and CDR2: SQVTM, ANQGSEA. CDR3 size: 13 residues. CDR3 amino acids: CSVGLASSNEQFF. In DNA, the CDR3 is TGCAGCGTTGGTTTGGCCAGCTCCAATGAGCAGTTCTTC.

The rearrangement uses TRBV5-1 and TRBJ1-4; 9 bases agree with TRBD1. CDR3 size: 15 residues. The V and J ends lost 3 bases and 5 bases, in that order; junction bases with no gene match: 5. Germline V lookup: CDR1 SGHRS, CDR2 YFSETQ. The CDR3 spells CASSSQGQGNEKLFF. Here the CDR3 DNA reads TGCGCCAGCAGCTCGCAGGGACAGGGAAATGAAAAACTGTTTTTT. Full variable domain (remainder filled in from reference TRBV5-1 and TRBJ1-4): KAGVTQTPRYLIKTRGQQVTLSCSPISGHRSVSWYQQTPGQGLQFLFEYFSETQRNKGNFPGRFSGRQFSNSRSEMNVSTLELGDSALYLCASSSQGQGNEKLFFGSGTQLSVL.

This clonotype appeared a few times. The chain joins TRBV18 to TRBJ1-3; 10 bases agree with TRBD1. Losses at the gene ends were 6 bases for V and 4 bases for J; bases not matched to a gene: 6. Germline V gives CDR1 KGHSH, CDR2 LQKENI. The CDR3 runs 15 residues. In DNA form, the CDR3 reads TGTGCCAGCTCCCGACAGGGGGCGCAAGGAAACACCATATATTTT. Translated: CASSRQGAQGNTIYF.

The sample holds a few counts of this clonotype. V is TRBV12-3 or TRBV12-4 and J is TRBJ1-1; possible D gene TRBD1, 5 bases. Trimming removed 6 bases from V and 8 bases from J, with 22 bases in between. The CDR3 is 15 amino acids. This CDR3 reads CASSSTAFLISEAFF. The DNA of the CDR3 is TGTGCCAGCAGCTCGACAGCATTTTTAATCTCAGAAGCTTTCTTT.

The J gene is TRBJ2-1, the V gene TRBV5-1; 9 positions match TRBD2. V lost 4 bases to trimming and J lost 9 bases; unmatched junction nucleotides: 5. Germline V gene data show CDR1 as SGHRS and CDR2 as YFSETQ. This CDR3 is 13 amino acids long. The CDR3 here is CASSRSGGSEQFF. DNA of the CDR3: TGCGCCAGCAGCCGGAGCGGGGGGAGTGAGCAGTTCTTC.

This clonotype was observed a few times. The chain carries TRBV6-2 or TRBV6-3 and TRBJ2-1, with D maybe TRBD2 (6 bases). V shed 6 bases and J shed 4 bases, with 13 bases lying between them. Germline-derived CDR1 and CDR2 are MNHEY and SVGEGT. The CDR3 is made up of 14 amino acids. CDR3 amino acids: CASRPGGSYNEQFF. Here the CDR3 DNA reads TGTGCCAGCAGGCCTGGAGGGTCTTACAATGAGCAGTTCTTC.

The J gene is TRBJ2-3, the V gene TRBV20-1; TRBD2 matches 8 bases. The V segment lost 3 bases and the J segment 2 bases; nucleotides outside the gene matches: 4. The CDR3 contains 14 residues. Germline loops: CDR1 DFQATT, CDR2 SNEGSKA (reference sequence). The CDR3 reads CSASPGGPTDTQYF. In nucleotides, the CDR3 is TGCAGTGCTAGTCCGGGGGGGCCCACAGATACGCAGTATTTT.

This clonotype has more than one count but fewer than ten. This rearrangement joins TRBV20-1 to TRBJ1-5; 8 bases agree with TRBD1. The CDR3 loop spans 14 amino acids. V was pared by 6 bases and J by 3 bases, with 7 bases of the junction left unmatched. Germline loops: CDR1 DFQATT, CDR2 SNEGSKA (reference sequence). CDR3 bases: TGCAGTGCCCAAAGGACAGGGTACAATCAGCCCCAGCATTTT. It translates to CSAQRTGYNQPQHF.

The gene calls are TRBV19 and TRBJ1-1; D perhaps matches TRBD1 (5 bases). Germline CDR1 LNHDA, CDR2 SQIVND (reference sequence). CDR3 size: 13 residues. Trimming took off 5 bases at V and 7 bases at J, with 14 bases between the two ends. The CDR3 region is CASSPRQGSEAFF. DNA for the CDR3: TGTGCCAGTAGTCCCCGGCAGGGTAGTGAAGCTTTCTTT. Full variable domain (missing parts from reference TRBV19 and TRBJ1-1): DGGITQSPKYLFRKEGQNVTLSCEQNLNHDAMYWYRQDPGQGLRLIYYSQIVNDFQKGDIAEGYSVSREKKESFPLTVTSAQKNPTAFYLCASSPRQGSEAFFGQGTRLTVV.

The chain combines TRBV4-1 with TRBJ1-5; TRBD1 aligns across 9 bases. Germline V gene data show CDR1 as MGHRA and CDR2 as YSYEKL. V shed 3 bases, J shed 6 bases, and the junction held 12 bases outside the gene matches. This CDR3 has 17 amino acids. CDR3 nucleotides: TGCGCCAGCAGCCATTTTGACCCGGGACAGGGCTCTCAGCCCCAGCATTTT. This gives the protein CASSHFDPGQGSQPQHF.

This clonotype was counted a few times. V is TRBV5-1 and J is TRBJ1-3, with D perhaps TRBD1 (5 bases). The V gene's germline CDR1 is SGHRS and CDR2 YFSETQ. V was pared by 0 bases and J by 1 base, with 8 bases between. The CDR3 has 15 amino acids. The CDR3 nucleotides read TGCGCCAGCAGCTTGGAGGGGATGTCTGGAAACACCATATATTTT. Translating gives CASSLEGMSGNTIYF.

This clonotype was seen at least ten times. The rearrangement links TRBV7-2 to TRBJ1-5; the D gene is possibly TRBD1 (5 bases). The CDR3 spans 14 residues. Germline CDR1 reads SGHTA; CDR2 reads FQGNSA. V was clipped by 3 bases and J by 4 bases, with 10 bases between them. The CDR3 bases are TGTGCCAGCAGCTTCGCGACAGAAAATCAGCCCCAGCATTTT. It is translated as CASSFATENQPQHF.

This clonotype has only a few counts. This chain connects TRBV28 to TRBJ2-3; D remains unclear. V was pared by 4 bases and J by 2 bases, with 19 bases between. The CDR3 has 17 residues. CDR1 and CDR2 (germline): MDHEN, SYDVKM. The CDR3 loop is CASSSSSLVANTDTQYF. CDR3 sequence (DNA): TGTGCCAGCAGTTCCTCCTCCCTAGTTGCGAACACAGATACGCAGTATTTT.

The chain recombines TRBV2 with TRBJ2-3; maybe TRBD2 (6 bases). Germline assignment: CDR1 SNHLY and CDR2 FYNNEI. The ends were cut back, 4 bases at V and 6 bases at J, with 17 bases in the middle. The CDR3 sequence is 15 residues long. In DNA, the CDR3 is TGTGCCAGCAGTGGGAGGGGTGGTGGTTCGGATACGCAGTATTTT. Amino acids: CASSGRGGGSDTQYF.

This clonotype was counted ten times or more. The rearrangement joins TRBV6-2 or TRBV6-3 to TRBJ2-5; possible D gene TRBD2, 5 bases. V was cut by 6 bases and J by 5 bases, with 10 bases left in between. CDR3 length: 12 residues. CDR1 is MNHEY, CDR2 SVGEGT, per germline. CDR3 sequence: CASSSRGETQYF. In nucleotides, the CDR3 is TGTGCCAGCAGCTCTCGCGGGGAGACCCAGTACTTC.

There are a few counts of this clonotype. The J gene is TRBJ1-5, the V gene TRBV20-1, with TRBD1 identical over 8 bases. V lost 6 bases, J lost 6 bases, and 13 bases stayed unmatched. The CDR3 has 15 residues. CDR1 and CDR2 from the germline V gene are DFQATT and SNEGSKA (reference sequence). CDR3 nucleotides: TGCAGTGCCCCCCCCCCGCAGGGGGCCGGTCAGCCCCAGCATTTT. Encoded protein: CSAPPPQGAGQPQHF.

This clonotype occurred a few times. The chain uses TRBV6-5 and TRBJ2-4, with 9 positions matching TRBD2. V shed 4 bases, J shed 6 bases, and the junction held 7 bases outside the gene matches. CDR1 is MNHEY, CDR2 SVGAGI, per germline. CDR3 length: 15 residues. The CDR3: CASSSASGAVNIQYF. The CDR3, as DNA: TGTGCCAGCAGTTCGGCTAGCGGGGCTGTAAACATTCAGTACTTC.

CDR3 sequence: CASSSPQGAGDTQYF. CDR3 DNA: TGCGCCAGCAGCTCACCCCAGGGGGCGGGGGATACGCAGTATTTT. This rearrangement joins TRBV5-1 to TRBJ2-3, with 8 nucleotides matching TRBD1. The CDR3 consists of 15 residues. V lost 3 bases, J lost 6 bases, and 9 bases stayed unmatched. The germline gives CDR1 SGHRS, CDR2 YFSETQ. Based on the CDR3 plus reference TRBV5-1 and TRBJ2-3, the full variable domain is KAGVTQTPRYLIKTRGQQVTLSCSPISGHRSVSWYQQTPGQGLQFLFEYFSETQRNKGNFPGRFSGRQFSNSRSEMNVSTLELGDSALYLCASSSPQGAGDTQYFGPGTRLTVL.

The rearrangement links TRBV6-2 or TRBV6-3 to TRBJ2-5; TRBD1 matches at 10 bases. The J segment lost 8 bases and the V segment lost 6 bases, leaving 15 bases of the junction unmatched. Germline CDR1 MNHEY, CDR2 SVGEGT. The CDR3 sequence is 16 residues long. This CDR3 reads CASSPDAGTGEYTQYF. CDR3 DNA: TGTGCCAGCAGCCCCGACGCCGGGACAGGGGAGTATACCCAGTACTTC.

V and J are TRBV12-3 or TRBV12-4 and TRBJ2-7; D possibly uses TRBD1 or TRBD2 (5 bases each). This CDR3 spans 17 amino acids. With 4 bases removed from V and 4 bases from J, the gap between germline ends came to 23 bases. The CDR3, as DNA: TGTGCCAGCAGTTCCAACGTAGACCGGGACCTAACGTACGAGCAGTACTTC. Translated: CASSSNVDRDLTYEQYF.

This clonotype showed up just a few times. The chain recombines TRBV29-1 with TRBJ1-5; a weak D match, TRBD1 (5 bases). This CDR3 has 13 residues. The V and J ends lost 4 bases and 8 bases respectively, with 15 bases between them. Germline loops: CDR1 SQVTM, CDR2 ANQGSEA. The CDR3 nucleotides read TGCAGCGTTGGGAGTTCGGGGGATGAGCCCCAGCATTTT. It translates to CSVGSSGDEPQHF.